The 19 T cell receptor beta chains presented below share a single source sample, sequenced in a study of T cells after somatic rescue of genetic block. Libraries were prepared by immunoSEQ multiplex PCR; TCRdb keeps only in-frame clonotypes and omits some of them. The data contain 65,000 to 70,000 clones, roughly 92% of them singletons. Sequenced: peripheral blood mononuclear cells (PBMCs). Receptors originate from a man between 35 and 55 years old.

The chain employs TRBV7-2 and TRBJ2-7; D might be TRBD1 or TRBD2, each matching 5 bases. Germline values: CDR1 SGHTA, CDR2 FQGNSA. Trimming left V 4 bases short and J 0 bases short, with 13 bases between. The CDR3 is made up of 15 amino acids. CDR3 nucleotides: TGTGCCAGCAGCTCAGACAGCGGCCTCTCCTACGAGCAGTACTTC. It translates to CASSSDSGLSYEQYF.

The CDR3 DNA is TGTGCCAGCAGCTCGCCACCGGGACAGGGGGCGGTGAGGATCACTGAAGCTTTCTTT. Translated, it gives CASSSPPGQGAVRITEAFF. V gene TRBV7-9 combines with J gene TRBJ1-1, with 12 bases aligning to TRBD1. The germline CDR1 and CDR2 sequences are SEHNR and FQNEAQ (reference sequence). This CDR3 comprises 19 residues. V gave up 4 bases and J gave up 4 bases; unmatched junction bases: 16.

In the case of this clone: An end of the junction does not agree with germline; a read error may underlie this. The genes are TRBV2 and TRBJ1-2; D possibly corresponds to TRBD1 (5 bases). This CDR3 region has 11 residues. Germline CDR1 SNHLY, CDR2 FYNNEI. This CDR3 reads CACRVEDGYTF. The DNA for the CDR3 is TGTGCCTGCAGGGTAGAGGATGGCTACACCTTC. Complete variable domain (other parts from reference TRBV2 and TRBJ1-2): EPEVTQTPSHQVTQMGQEVILRCVPISNHLYFYWYRQILGQKVEFLVSFYNNEISEKSEIFDDQFSVERPDGSNFTLKIRSTKLEDSAMYFCACRVEDGYTFGSGTRLTVV.

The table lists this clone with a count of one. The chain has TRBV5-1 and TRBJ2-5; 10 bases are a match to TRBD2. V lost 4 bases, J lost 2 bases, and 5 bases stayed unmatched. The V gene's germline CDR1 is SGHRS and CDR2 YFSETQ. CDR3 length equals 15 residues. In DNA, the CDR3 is TGCGCCAGCAGCACCGGACTAGCGGCTCAAGAGACCCAGTACTTC. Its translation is CASSTGLAAQETQYF.

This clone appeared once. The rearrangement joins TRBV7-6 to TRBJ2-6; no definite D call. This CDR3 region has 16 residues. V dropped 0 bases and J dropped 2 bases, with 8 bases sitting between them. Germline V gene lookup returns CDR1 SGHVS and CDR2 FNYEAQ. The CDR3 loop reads CASSLAGGTGANVLTF. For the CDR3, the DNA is TGTGCCAGCAGCTTAGCGGGTGGGACTGGGGCCAACGTCCTGACTTTC. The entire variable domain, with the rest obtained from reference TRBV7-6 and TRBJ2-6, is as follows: GAGVSQSPRYKVTKRGQDVALRCDPISGHVSLYWYRQALGQGPEFLTYFNYEAQQDKSGLPNDRFSAERPEGSISTLTIQRTEQRDSAMYRCASSLAGGTGANVLTFGAGSRLTVL.

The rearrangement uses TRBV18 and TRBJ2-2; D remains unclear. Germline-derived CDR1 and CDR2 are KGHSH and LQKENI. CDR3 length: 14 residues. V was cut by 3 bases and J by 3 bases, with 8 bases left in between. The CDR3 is CASSPPGYTGELFF. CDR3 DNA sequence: TGTGCCAGCTCACCGCCCGGATACACCGGGGAGCTGTTTTTT.

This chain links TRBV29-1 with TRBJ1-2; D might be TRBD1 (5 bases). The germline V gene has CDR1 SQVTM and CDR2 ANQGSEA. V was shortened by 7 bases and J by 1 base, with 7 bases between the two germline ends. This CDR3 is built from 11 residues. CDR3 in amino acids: CSAGDNYGYTF. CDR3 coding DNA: TGCAGCGCGGGGGATAACTATGGCTACACCTTC.

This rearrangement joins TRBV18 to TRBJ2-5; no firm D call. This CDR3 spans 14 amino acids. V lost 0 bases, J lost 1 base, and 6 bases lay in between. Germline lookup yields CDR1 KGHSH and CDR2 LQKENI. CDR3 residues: CASSPPRVQETQYF. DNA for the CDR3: TGTGCCAGCTCACCACCACGGGTCCAAGAGACCCAGTACTTC. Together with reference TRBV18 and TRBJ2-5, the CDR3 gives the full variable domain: NAGVMQNPRHLVRRRGQEARLRCSPMKGHSHVYWYRQLPEEGLKFMVYLQKENIIDESGMPKERFSAEFPKEGPSILRIQQVVRGDSAAYFCASSPPRVQETQYFGPGTRLLVL.

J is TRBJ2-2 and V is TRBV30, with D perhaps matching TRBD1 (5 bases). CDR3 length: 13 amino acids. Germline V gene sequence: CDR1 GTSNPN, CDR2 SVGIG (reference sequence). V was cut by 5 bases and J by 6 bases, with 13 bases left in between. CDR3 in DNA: TGTGCCTGGCGCAGGGTGTGGGCCGGGGAGCTGTTTTTT. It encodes CAWRRVWAGELFF. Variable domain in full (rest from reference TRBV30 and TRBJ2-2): SQTIHQWPATLVQPVGSPLSLECTVEGTSNPNLYWYRQAAGRGLQLLFYSVGIGQISSEVPQNLSASRPQDRQFILSSKKLLLSDSGFYLCAWRRVWAGELFFGEGSRLTVL.

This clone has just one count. Here the CDR3 reads CASSDGSYNEQFF. CDR3 DNA: TGCGCCAGCAGTGACGGCTCCTACAATGAGCAGTTCTTC. This chain links TRBV10-2 with TRBJ2-1; no clear D. Looked up from germline, CDR1 is WSHSY and CDR2 is SAAADI. V lost 3 bases and J lost 0, with 3 bases in between. The CDR3 length is 13 residues.

The CDR3 protein is CASSPRGGRTSGRSGETQYF. The CDR3 nucleotides are TGTGCCAGCAGCCCCCGAGGGGGTAGGACTAGCGGGAGGTCGGGAGAGACCCAGTACTTC. The V call is TRBV21-1, the J call TRBJ2-5; the table gives TRBD2 as D, unverified against the DNA. TRBV21-1 corresponds to a pseudogene. The CDR3 loop spans 20 amino acids.

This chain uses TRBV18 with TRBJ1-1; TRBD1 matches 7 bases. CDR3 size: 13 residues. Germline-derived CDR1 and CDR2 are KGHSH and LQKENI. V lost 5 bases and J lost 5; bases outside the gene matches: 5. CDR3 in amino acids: CASSWDSGTEAFF. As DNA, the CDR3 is TGTGCCAGCTCATGGGACAGCGGGACTGAAGCTTTCTTT.

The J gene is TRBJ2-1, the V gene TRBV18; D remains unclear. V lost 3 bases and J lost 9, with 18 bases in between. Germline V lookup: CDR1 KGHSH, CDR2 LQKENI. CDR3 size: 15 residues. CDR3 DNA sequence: TGTGCCAGCTCACCTCGGGCCCAAAGCCCGCTTGAGCAGTTCTTC. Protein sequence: CASSPRAQSPLEQFF. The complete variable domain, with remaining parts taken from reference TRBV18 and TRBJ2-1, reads NAGVMQNPRHLVRRRGQEARLRCSPMKGHSHVYWYRQLPEEGLKFMVYLQKENIIDESGMPKERFSAEFPKEGPSILRIQQVVRGDSAAYFCASSPRAQSPLEQFFGPGTRLTVL.

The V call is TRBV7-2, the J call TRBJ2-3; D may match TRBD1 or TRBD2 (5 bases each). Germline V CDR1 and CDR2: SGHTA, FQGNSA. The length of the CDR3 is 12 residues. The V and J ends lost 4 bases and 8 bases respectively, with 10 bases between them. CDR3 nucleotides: TGTGCCAGCAGCTATCAGAGGGGTACGCAGTATTTT. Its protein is CASSYQRGTQYF.

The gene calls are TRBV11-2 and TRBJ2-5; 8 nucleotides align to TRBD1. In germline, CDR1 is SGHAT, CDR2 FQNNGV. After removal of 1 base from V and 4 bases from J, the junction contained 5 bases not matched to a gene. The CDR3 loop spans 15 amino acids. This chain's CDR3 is CASSLAGQGGETQYF. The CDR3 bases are TGTGCCAGCAGCTTAGCTGGACAGGGCGGAGAGACCCAGTACTTC.

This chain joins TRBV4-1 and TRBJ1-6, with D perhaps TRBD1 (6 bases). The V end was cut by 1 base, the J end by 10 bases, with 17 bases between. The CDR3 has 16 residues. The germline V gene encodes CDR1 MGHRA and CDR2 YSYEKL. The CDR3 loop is CASSQGGGAWDSPLHF. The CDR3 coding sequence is TGCGCCAGCAGCCAAGGAGGGGGGGCCTGGGACTCACCCCTCCACTTT.

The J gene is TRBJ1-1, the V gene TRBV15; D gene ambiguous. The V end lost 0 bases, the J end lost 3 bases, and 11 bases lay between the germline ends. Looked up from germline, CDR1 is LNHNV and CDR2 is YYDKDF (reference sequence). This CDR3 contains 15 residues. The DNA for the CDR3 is TGTGCCACCAGCAGAGATGGGGAACTCCACACTGAAGCTTTCTTT. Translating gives CATSRDGELHTEAFF.

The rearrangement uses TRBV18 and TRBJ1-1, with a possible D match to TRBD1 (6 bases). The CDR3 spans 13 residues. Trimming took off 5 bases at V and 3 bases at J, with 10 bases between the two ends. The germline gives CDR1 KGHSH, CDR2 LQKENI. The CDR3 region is CASSARGDTEAFF. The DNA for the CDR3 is TGTGCCAGCTCAGCTAGGGGGGACACTGAAGCTTTCTTT.

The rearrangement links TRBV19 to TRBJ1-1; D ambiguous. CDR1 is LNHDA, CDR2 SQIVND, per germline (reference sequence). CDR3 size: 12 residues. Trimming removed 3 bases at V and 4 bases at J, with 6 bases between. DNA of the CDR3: TGTGCCAGTAGTATTTCCCGCACTGAAGCTTTCTTT. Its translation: CASSISRTEAFF.